The clone carrying this TCR beta chain was seen at least ten times. Its antigen is not identified. The CDR3 sequence is 12 residues long. The germline V and J ends were trimmed by 6 bases and 5 bases, with 10 bases remaining between them. This entry belongs to a study of regulatory T cells in long-lasting Graves disease. Assembly of TCR beta libraries relied on iRepertoire HTBI primers together with Arm-PCR of CDR3 regions. TCRdb redid the calling of the multiplex PCR reads with MiXCR, one entry per CDR3 protein. The table includes 550,000 to 650,000 distinct CDR3 sequences, roughly 15% detected once. Points from the study as a whole: Persistent disease samples used TRBV28, TRBJ1-2 and TRBJ2-5 preferentially.

Time point defined: newly diagnosed GD, antithyroid drugs for less than 3 months. PBMCs were the source of the RNA used for TCR sequencing. In addition, the sample was reused for a study of T cells in Graves' hyperthyroidism and ophthalmopathy. As that study records: The HTBI primer set was used in a first-round RT-PCR of the TCR CDR3. The authors' 13 V-J model separated ophthalmopathy from stable hyperthyroidism.

The starting material was peripheral blood mononuclear cells (PBMCs), obtained at new diagnosis, from a patient treated with antithyroid drugs. This clonotype was sampled from a young man with Graves disease. The gene calls are TRBV12-3 or TRBV12-4 and TRBJ1-2; possibly TRBD1 for D (5 bases). CDR3: CASSQTVYGYTF. The CDR3 DNA follows: TGTGCCAGCAGCCAGACAGTGTATGGCTACACCTTC.